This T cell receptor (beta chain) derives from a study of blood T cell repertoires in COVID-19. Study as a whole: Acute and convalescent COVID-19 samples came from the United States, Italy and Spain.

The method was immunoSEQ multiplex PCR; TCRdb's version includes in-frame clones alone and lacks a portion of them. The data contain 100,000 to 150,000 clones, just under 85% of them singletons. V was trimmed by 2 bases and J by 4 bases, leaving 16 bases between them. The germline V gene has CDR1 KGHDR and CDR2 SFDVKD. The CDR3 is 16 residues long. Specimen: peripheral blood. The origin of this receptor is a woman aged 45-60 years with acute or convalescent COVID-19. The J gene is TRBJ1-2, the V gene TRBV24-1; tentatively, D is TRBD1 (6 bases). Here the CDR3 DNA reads TGTGCCACCAGTGATTCCGGACAGAAGGGCCTCTATGGCTACACCTTC. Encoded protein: CATSDSGQKGLYGYTF.